The source of this T cell receptor (beta chain) is a study of identical twins. Study-level results: There is a chance that invariant MAIT and iNKT cells partially muddied zero-insertion analyses.

This clonotype turned up a few times. Its cognate antigen is unknown. Each CDR3 protein is one row after TCRdb ran MiXCR on the 5' RACE reads. This table has under 900,000 distinct CDR3 sequences, about 12% appearing once. The CDR3 runs to 15 residues. Germline V CDR1 and CDR2: KGHDR, SFDVKD. The V gene lost 3 bases and the J gene lost 4 bases, with 11 bases spanning the gap. The same specimen was also included in a second study, on yellow fever vaccine responses in identical twins.

The V gene is TRBV24-1, the J gene TRBJ2-2, with D possibly TRBD2 on 5 matching bases. The sequence derives from a woman younger than 30 in good health. Material: PBMCs. CDR3 residues: CATSDRTGSTGELFF. The DNA of the CDR3 is TGTGCCACCAGTGATCGAACGGGGTCCACCGGGGAGCTGTTTTTT.